This TCR beta chain was recovered during a study of blood T cell repertoires in COVID-19. For the study at large: Donors in the United States, Italy and Spain gave samples during acute or convalescent COVID-19. T cells, B-cell-depleted T cells, or PBMCs supplied cDNA or gDNA.

TCRdb's copy holds only in-frame clones and misses some; the assay was immunoSEQ multiplex PCR. This table has 130,000 or so clones, 81% appearing once. V shed 6 bases and J shed 7 bases, with 11 bases lying between them. The CDR3 is made up of 12 amino acids. CDR1 is LNHDA and CDR2 is SQIVND in the germline V gene (reference sequence). The TCR sequence derives from a woman in her fifties or sixties with active or convalescent COVID-19. The V call is TRBV19, the J call TRBJ2-3; D ambiguous. The sequenced material came from peripheral blood. This CDR3 is CASRSPGNTQYF. The CDR3 DNA is TGTGCCAGTAGGTCCCCAGGTAATACGCAGTATTTT.